This T cell receptor (beta chain) comes out of a study of blood T cell repertoires in COVID-19. Study details: Researchers got acute and convalescent COVID-19 samples from the United States, Italy and Spain. T cells, B-cell-depleted T cells, or PBMCs supplied cDNA or gDNA.

V was shortened by 3 bases and J by 5 bases, with 19 bases between the two germline ends. CDR3 length equals 16 residues. CDR1 is SGHNT and CDR2 is YYREEE in the germline V gene (reference sequence). Ages ranged from roughly 18 to 100 years, with residence in 24 US areas. Methods used by the authors: Amplification with reference gene primers provided the estimates of nucleated cell counts. Produced via immunoSEQ multiplex PCR; TCRdb's table is partial and in-frame only. V and J calls and clone size are as listed in that table; D and trimming were resolved from the DNA. The sample contains about 400,000 clones, 88% of which appear only once.

This chain joins TRBV5-4 and TRBJ2-3, with a tentative D call TRBD2 (7 bases). The sequenced sample was PBMCs or T cells enriched from blood (not recorded which). The source of this sequence is a woman between 40 and 50 years old with acute COVID-19. The CDR3 nucleotides read TGTGCCAGCAGCTCCTTTTGGGGGGGCATTGGAGATACGCAGTATTTT. Amino acid sequence: CASSSFWGGIGDTQYF.